Below, 13 T cell receptor beta chains from the same sample are listed, as sequenced in a study of Graves' ophthalmopathy and Graves' hyperthyroidism. RNA transcripts provided the template for amplifying TCR beta CDR3 regions. The first-round RT-PCR employed HTBI primers together with the Qiagen OneStep RT-PCR kit. A multiplex PCR was then performed as the second round. TCRdb redid the calling of the multiplex PCR reads with MiXCR, one entry per CDR3 protein. This sample yields about 1.2 million distinct CDR3 sequences, of which 35% to 40% are seen a single time; around 10% belongs to the top ten. The material sequenced was peripheral blood or thyroid tissue (not recorded which). These receptors all stem from an adult man with Graves' hyperthyroidism.

This rearrangement joins TRBV20-1 to TRBJ2-7; 9 nucleotides match TRBD2. The V segment lost 0 bases and the J segment 0 bases; nucleotides outside the gene matches: 3. CDR1 is DFQATT, CDR2 SNEGSKA, per germline (reference sequence). The CDR3 runs to 15 residues. In nucleotides, the CDR3 is TGCAGTGCTAGAGAGAATAGCGGGAGCTCCTACGAGCAGTACTTC. The encoded protein is CSARENSGSSYEQYF.

This chain links TRBV25-1 with TRBJ1-2; 7 bases are shared with TRBD1. With V trimmed by 11 bases and J by 5 bases, 5 bases remained unmatched. Germline CDR1 MGHDK, CDR2 SYGVNS. The CDR3 runs 11 residues. The chain's CDR3 is CADRDGYGYTF. CDR3 DNA: TGTGCCGACAGGGACGGTTATGGCTACACCTTC.

The genes are TRBV5-1 and TRBJ1-4; no clear D gene. This CDR3 region has 15 residues. CDR1 SGHRS and CDR2 YFSETQ come from the germline V gene. The germline V and J ends were trimmed by 4 bases and 3 bases, with 13 bases remaining between them. CDR3 DNA: TGCGCCAGCAGCCCGGGAGGATCGGCTAATGAAAAACTGTTTTTT. It yields the protein CASSPGGSANEKLFF.

This clonotype has ten or more counts. The chain uses TRBV2 and TRBJ2-7; D might be TRBD1 (6 bases). V gave up 3 bases and J gave up 1 base, with 10 bases separating them. CDR1 is SNHLY, CDR2 FYNNEI, per germline. The CDR3 runs to 14 residues. CDR3 sequence reads: CASSDRGSSYEQYF. The DNA of the CDR3 is TGTGCCAGCAGTGATAGGGGGTCTTCCTACGAGCAGTACTTC.

There are a few counts of this clonotype. The chain joins TRBV7-8 to TRBJ1-5; D may be TRBD1 (5 bases). Looked up from germline, CDR1 is SGHVS and CDR2 is FQNEAQ. V was shortened by 6 bases and J by 6 bases, with 12 bases between the two germline ends. The CDR3 sequence is 13 residues long. The CDR3 loop is CASRERRGQPQHF. CDR3 nucleotides: TGTGCCAGCAGGGAACGGAGGGGTCAGCCCCAGCATTTT.

Turning to this clonotype: A much more abundant neighbour one base away suggests this may be a read error. The J gene is TRBJ2-7, the V gene TRBV7-9, with D tentatively TRBD1 (5 bases). Germline CDR1 SEHNR, CDR2 FQNEAQ (reference sequence). This CDR3 has 13 residues. This chain's CDR3 is CASSPVGLGERYF. The CDR3 bases are TGTGCCAGCAGCCCCGTGGGGCTTGGCGAGCGGTACTTC.

V usage is TRBV10-3 and J usage is TRBJ1-1; tentatively, D is TRBD1 (6 bases). CDR1 ENHRY and CDR2 SYGVKD come from the germline V gene. The CDR3 is made up of 15 amino acids. Between the trimmed V and J ends, which lost 10 bases and 7 bases, there was a span of 25 bases. The CDR3 nucleotides read TGTGCCACCGGTCTTGTCGGCGGGGGGGGCCTTGAAGCTTTCTTT. This gives the protein CATGLVGGGGLEAFF.

This chain uses TRBV10-2 with TRBJ1-2; no clear D gene. V lost 2 bases, J lost 0 bases, and 13 bases lay in between. Germline V CDR1 and CDR2: WSHSY, SAAADI. This CDR3 is built from 16 residues. CDR3 coding DNA: TGCGCCAGCAGTGAGCTGGACCCTCTCCCTAACTATGGCTACACCTTC. As protein: CASSELDPLPNYGYTF.

The chain combines TRBV5-1 with TRBJ2-3; D may be TRBD2 (6 bases). V shed 3 bases and J shed 1 base, with 12 bases lying between them. CDR3 size: 15 residues. Looked up from germline, CDR1 is SGHRS and CDR2 is YFSETQ. The CDR3 spells CASSSRGFGTDTQYF. The CDR3, as DNA: TGCGCCAGCAGCTCTCGGGGGTTTGGCACAGATACGCAGTATTTT.

This clonotype has at least ten counts. The rearrangement joins TRBV12-3 or TRBV12-4 to TRBJ1-4; D remains ambiguous. The CDR3 sequence is 14 residues long. Trimming took off 3 bases at V and 5 bases at J, with 10 bases between the two ends. CDR3 region: CASSLGRENEKLFF. CDR3 nucleotide sequence: TGTGCCAGCAGTTTGGGAAGAGAGAATGAAAAACTGTTTTTT.

This clonotype has a count of ten or more. The J gene is TRBJ2-7, the V gene TRBV19; 9 bases line up with TRBD1. The length of the CDR3 is 15 residues. Losses at the gene ends were 3 bases for V and 3 bases for J; bases not matched to a gene: 6. Per the germline V gene, CDR1 is LNHDA and CDR2 is SQIVND (reference sequence). The CDR3 region is CASSIEGQGFYEQYF. The DNA for the CDR3 is TGTGCCAGTAGTATCGAAGGACAGGGGTTCTACGAGCAGTACTTC.

V is TRBV24-1 and J is TRBJ1-2; 8 nucleotides line up with TRBD1. V was clipped by 5 bases and J by 4 bases; unmatched bases: 2. The V gene's germline CDR1 is KGHDR and CDR2 SFDVKD. The CDR3 extends over 13 amino acids. The CDR3 DNA reads as TGTGCCACCAGTGCAGGGGGCGCCTATGGCTACACCTTC. Residues: CATSAGGAYGYTF.

This clonotype was observed at least ten times. The gene calls are TRBV15 and TRBJ1-4; 10 positions agree with TRBD1. CDR3 length: 17 residues. Germline values: CDR1 LNHNV, CDR2 YYDKDF (reference sequence). J lost 5 bases, V lost 1 base, and 7 bases had no gene match. CDR3 DNA sequence: TGTGCCACCAGCAGAGTTCGGACAGGGGGTCCGAATGAAAAACTGTTTTTT. It yields the protein CATSRVRTGGPNEKLFF.